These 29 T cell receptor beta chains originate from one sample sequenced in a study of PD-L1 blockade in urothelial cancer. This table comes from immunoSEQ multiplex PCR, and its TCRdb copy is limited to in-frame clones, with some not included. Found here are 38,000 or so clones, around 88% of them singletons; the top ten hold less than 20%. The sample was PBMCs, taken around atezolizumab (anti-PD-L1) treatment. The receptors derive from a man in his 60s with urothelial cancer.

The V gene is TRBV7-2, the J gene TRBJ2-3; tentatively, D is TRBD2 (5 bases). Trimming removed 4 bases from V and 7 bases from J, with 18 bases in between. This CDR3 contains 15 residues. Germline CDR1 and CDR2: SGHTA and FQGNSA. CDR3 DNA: TGTGCCAGCAGCTCCGGGGTTTTAGGCAAAAATACGCAGTATTTT. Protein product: CASSSGVLGKNTQYF.

The CDR3 region is CAGTRQGSTDTQYF. DNA for the CDR3: TGTGCCGGCACGAGACAGGGGAGCACAGATACGCAGTATTTT. This chain joins TRBV2 and TRBJ2-3; 8 bases agree with TRBD1. V shed 11 bases, J shed 0 bases, and the junction held 7 bases outside the gene matches. Germline CDR1 SNHLY, CDR2 FYNNEI. This CDR3 comprises 14 residues.

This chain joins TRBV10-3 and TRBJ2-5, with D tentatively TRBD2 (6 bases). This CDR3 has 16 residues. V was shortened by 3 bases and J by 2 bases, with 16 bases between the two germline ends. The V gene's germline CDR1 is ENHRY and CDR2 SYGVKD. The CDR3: CAISDLALLGQETQYF. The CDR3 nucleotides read TGTGCCATCAGTGACCTAGCGCTGTTAGGGCAAGAGACCCAGTACTTC.

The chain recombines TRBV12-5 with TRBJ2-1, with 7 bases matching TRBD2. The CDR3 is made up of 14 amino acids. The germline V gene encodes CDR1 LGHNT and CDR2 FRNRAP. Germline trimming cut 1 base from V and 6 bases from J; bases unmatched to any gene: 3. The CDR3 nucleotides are TGTGCTAGTGGTTTGGGACTAGCCCCCAATGAGCAGTTCTTC. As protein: CASGLGLAPNEQFF.

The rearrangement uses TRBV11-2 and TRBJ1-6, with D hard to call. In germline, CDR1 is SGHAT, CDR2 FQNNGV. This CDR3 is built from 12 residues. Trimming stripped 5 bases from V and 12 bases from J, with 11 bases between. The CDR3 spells CASSKRRGPLHF. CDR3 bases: TGTGCCAGCAGCAAACGACGGGGACCCCTCCACTTT.

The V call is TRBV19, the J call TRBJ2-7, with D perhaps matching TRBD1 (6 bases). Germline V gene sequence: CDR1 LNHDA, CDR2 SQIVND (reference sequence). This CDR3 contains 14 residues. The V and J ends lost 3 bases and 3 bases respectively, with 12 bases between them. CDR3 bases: TGTGCCAGTAGTATCGACAGGAGAGACTACGAGCAGTACTTC. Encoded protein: CASSIDRRDYEQYF.

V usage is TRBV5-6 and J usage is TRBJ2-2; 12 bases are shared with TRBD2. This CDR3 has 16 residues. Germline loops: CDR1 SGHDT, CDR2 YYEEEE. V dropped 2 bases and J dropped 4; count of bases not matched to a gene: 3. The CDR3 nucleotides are TGTGCCAGCAGCTTAACTAGCGGGGGGAGCACCGGGGAGCTGTTTTTT. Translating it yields CASSLTSGGSTGELFF.

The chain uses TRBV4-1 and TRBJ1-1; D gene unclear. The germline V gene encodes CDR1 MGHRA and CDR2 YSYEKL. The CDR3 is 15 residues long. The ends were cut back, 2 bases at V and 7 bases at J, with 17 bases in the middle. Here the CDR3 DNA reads TGCGCCAGCAGCCAACTTGACCCCTTAGCGGGTGAAGCTTTCTTT. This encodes CASSQLDPLAGEAFF.

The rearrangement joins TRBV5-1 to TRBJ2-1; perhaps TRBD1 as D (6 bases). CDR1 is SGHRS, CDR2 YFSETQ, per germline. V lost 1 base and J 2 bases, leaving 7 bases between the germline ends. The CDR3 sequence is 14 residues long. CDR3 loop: CASSLWGPYNEQFF. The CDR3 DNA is TGCGCCAGCAGCTTGTGGGGGCCCTACAATGAGCAGTTCTTC.

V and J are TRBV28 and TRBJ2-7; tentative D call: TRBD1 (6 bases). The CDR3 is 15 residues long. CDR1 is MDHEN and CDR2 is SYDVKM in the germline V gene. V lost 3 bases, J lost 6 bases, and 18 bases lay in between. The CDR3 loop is CASSFFLGQGGEQYF. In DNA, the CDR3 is TGTGCCAGCAGTTTCTTCCTAGGACAAGGGGGCGAGCAGTACTTC.

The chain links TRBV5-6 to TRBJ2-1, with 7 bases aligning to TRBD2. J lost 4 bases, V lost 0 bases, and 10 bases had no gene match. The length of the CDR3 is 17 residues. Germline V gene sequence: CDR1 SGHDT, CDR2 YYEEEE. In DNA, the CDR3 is TGTGCCAGCAGCTTGGGAGTGTCCTTCGGGGGGTACAATGAGCAGTTCTTC. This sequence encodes CASSLGVSFGGYNEQFF.

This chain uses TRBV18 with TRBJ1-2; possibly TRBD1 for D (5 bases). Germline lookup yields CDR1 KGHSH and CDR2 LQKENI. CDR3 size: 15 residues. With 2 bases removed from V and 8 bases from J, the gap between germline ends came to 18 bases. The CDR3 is CASSPSAGGAGGYTF. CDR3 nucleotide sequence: TGTGCCAGCTCACCAAGTGCGGGCGGGGCAGGAGGCTACACCTTC.

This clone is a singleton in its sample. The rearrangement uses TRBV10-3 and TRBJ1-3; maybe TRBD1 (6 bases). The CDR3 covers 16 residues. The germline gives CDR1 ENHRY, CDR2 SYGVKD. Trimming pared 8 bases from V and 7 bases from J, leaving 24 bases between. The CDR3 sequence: CAIRLTTGSNRNTIYF. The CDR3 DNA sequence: TGTGCCATCCGCCTGACCACAGGGAGTAATAGGAACACCATATATTTT.

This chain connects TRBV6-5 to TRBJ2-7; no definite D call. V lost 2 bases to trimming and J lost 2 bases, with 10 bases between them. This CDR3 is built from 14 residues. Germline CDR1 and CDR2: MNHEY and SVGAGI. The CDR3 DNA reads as TGTGCCAGCAGTTACAAGGTCAGGCCCTACGAGCAGTACTTC. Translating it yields CASSYKVRPYEQYF.

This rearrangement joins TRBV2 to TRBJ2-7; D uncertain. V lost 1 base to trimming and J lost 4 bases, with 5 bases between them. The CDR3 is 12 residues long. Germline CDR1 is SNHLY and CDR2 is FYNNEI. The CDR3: CASSEGQYEQYF. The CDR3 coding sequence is TGTGCCAGCAGTGAAGGGCAATACGAGCAGTACTTC. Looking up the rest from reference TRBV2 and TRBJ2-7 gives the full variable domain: EPEVTQTPSHQVTQMGQEVILRCVPISNHLYFYWYRQILGQKVEFLVSFYNNEISEKSEIFDDQFSVERPDGSNFTLKIRSTKLEDSAMYFCASSEGQYEQYFGPGTRLTVT.

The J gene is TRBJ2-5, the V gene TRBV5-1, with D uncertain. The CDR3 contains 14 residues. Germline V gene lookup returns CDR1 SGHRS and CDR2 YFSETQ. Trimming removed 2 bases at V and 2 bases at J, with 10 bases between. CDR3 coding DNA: TGCGCCAGCAGCTTCGTTCCACAGCAAGAGACCCAGTACTTC. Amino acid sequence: CASSFVPQQETQYF. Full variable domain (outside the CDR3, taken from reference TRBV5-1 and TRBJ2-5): KAGVTQTPRYLIKTRGQQVTLSCSPISGHRSVSWYQQTPGQGLQFLFEYFSETQRNKGNFPGRFSGRQFSNSRSEMNVSTLELGDSALYLCASSFVPQQETQYFGPGTRLLVL.

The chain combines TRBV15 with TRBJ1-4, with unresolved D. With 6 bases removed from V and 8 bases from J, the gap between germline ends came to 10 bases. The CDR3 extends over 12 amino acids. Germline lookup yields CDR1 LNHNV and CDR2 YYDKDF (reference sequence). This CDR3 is CATSQVEEKLFF. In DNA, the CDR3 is TGTGCCACCAGTCAGGTTGAGGAAAAACTGTTTTTT.

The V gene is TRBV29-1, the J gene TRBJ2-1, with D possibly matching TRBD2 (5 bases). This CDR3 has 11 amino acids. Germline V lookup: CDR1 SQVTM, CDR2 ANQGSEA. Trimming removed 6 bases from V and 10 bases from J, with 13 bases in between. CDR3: CSVSDSSEQFF. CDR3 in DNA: TGCAGCGTATCGGACTCCTCCGAGCAGTTCTTC.

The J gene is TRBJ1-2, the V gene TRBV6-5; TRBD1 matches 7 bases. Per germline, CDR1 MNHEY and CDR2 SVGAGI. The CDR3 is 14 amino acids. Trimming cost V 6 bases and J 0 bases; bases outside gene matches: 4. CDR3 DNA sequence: TGTGCCAGCAGGCGGGACAGAGCTAACTATGGCTACACCTTC. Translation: CASRRDRANYGYTF.

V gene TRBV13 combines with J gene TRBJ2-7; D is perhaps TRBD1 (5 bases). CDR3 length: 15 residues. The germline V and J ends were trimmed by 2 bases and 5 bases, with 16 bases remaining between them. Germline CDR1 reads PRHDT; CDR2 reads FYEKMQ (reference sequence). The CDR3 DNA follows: TGTGCCAGCAGCTTAAAGCAGGGCTTCTTCCACGAGCAGTACTTC. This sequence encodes CASSLKQGFFHEQYF. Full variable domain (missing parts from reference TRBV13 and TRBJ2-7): AAGVIQSPRHLIKEKRETATLKCYPIPRHDTVYWYQQGPGQDPQFLISFYEKMQSDKGSIPDRFSAQQFSDYHSELNMSSLELGDSALYFCASSLKQGFFHEQYFGPGTRLTVT.

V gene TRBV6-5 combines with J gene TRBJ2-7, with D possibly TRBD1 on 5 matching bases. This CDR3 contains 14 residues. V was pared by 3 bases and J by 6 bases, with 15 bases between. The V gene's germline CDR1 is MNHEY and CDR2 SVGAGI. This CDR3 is CASSYQAGWFEQYF. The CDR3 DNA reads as TGTGCCAGCAGTTATCAGGCAGGGTGGTTCGAGCAGTACTTC.

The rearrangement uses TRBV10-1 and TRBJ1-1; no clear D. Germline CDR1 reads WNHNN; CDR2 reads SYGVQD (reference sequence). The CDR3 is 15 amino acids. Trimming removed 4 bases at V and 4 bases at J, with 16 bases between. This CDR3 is CASSVRDDWGTEAFF. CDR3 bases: TGCGCCAGCAGTGTGCGGGATGATTGGGGCACTGAAGCTTTCTTT.

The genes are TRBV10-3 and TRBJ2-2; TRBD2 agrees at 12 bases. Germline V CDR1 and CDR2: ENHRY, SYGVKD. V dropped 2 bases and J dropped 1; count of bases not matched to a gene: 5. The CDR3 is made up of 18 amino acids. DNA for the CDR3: TGTGCCATCAGTGAGCCTAGCGGGGGGGGTAAGAACACCGGGGAGCTGTTTTTT. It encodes CAISEPSGGGKNTGELFF.

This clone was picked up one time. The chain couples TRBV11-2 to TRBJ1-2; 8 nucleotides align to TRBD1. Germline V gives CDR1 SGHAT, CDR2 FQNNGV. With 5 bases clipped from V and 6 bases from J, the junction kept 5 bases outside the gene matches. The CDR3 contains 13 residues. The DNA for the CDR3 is TGTGCCAGCAGCCTGGGACAGGCGGATGGCTACACCTTC. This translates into CASSLGQADGYTF.

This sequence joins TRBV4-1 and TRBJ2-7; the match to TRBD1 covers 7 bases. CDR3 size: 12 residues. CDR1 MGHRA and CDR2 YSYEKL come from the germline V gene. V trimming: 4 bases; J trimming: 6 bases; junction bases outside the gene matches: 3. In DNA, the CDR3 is TGCGCCAGCAGCCCGACAGGGATCGAGCAGTACTTC. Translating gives CASSPTGIEQYF.

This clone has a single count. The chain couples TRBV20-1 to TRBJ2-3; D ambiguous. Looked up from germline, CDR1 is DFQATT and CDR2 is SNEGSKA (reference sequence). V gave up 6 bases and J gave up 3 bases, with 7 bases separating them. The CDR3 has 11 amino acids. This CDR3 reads CSAPRTDTQYF. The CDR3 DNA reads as TGCAGTGCCCCCCGGACAGATACGCAGTATTTT.

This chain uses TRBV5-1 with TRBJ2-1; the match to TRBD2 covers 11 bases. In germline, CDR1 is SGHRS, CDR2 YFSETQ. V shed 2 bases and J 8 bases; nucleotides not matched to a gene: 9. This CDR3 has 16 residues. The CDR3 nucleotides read TGCGCCAGCAGCTTATCAGTAGCGGGGGGGCCTGATGAGCAGTTCTTC. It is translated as CASSLSVAGGPDEQFF.

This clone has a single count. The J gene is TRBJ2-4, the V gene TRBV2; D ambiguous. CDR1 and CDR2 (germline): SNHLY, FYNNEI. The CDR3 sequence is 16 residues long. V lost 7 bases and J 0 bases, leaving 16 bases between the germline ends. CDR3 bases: TGTGCCAGCACCGAGGTTCTGTTTCTAGCCAAAAACATTCAGTACTTC. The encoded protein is CASTEVLFLAKNIQYF.

The CDR3 DNA is TGTGCCAGCAGCCCTCTCCGGGGTTCGGGCACTGAAGCTTTCTTT. Translated: CASSPLRGSGTEAFF. The chain joins TRBV11-2 to TRBJ1-1; D remains unclear. The ends were cut back, 5 bases at V and 4 bases at J, with 17 bases in the middle. The germline gives CDR1 SGHAT, CDR2 FQNNGV. The CDR3 consists of 15 residues.